The rows below give T cell receptor beta chains drawn from one sample of a study of blood T cell repertoires in COVID-19. The method was immunoSEQ multiplex PCR; TCRdb's version includes in-frame clones alone and lacks a portion of them. Here the sample spans some 250,000 clones, approximately 90% being singletons. The sequenced sample was PBMCs or T cells enriched from blood (not recorded which). The receptors were sampled from a man aged 35-49 years who had recovered from COVID-19. Each CDR3 is given with its conserved first and last residue. A D gene is named only where the DNA matches it firmly. Not all rows give a size; the values are once, few, many and, for expanded clones, a class.

J gene | clone size | V gene | D gene | CDR3 protein | CDR3 DNA
TRBJ1-1 | . | TRBV5-1 | . | CASSLAAGVTEAFF | TGCGCCAGCAGCTTGGCGGCAGGGGTCACTGAAGCTTTCTTT
TRBJ2-7 | . | TRBV27 | TRBD2 | CASSAASGSLYEQYF | TGTGCCAGCAGTGCCGCTAGCGGGAGTCTGTACGAGCAGTACTTC
TRBJ2-1 | . | TRBV27 | TRBD1 | CASSRSGGSYNEQFF | TGTGCCAGCAGTCGTTCAGGGGGCTCCTACAATGAGCAGTTCTTC
TRBJ1-1 | once | TRBV7-3 | TRBD1 | CASSKGQGWNTEAFF | TGTGCCAGCAGCAAAGGACAGGGCTGGAACACTGAAGCTTTCTTT
TRBJ1-2 | . | TRBV5-5 | . | CASSLFSTLGPANYGYTF | TGTGCCAGCAGCTTGTTTTCCACCCTAGGCCCGGCTAACTATGGCTACACCTTC
TRBJ2-3 | . | TRBV7-9 | TRBD2 | CASRSTGGGSDTQYF | TGTGCCAGCAGATCTACGGGGGGAGGTTCAGATACGCAGTATTTT
TRBJ2-3 | . | TRBV7-3 | TRBD2 | CASSQSGDGTDTQYF | TGTGCCAGCAGCCAGAGCGGGGATGGCACAGATACGCAGTATTTT
TRBJ2-7 | few | TRBV11-2 | TRBD2 | CASSLEYGGGSVEQYF | TGTGCCAGCAGCTTAGAATATGGCGGGGGATCTGTAGAGCAGTACTTC
TRBJ2-1 | . | TRBV10-3 | TRBD1 | CAISESDVKRQGLEVWIFNEQFF | TGTGCCATCAGTGAGTCGGACGTAAAAAGACAGGGGCTGGAGGTATGGATTTTTAATGAGCAGTTCTTC
TRBJ2-4 | . | TRBV19 | TRBD1 | CASSIRTGGNIQYF | TGTGCCAGTAGTATCAGGACAGGGGGGAACATTCAGTACTTC
TRBJ2-5 | . | TRBV2 | . | CAGAEGETQYF | TGTGCCGGGGCGGAGGGAGAGACCCAGTACTTC
TRBJ2-5 | . | TRBV7-3 | . | CASSFGGRSETQYF | TGTGCCAGCAGCTTCGGGGGGCGGTCGGAGACCCAGTACTTC
TRBJ2-1 | once | TRBV7-9 | . | CASSPKLSSYNEQFF | TGTGCCAGCAGCCCTAAATTGAGCTCCTACAATGAGCAGTTCTTC
TRBJ2-7 | . | TRBV12-5 | . | CASGLFRPANRVTYEQYF | TGTGCTAGTGGTTTGTTTCGGCCCGCAAACAGGGTAACCTACGAGCAGTACTTC
TRBJ1-1 | once | TRBV4-1 | TRBD1 | CASSQVTGGTEAFF | TGCGCCAGCAGCCAAGTAACAGGGGGCACTGAAGCTTTCTTT
TRBJ1-1 | . | TRBV27 | . | CASVGGSGIFTEAFF | TGTGCCAGCGTTGGGGGGTCGGGGATATTCACTGAAGCTTTCTTT
TRBJ1-2 | . | TRBV27 | . | CASSLLGGNYGYTF | TGTGCCAGCAGTTTATTAGGGGGAAACTATGGCTACACCTTC
TRBJ2-7 | . | TRBV28 | TRBD2 | CASSFAGVRGEQYF | TGTGCCAGCAGTTTTGCGGGAGTAAGGGGCGAGCAGTACTTC
TRBJ2-5 | . | TRBV9 | TRBD1 | CASSPGTGQETQYF | TGTGCCAGCAGCCCCGGGACAGGACAAGAGACCCAGTACTTC
TRBJ2-7 | . | TRBV6-5 | TRBD1 | CASSYSGTVYEQYF | TGTGCCAGCAGTTACTCGGGGACAGTCTACGAGCAGTACTTC
TRBJ2-7 | . | TRBV28 | TRBD1 | CASRGERGPYEQYF | TGTGCCAGCAGGGGTGAGAGGGGGCCTTACGAGCAGTACTTC
TRBJ1-1 | . | TRBV28 | . | CASSPLRDYNTEAFF | TGTGCCAGCAGTCCCCTTCGGGACTACAACACTGAAGCTTTCTTT
TRBJ2-2 | once | TRBV5-1 | . | CASSLRTIRGTGELFF | TGCGCCAGCAGCTTAAGGACTATCCGTGGCACCGGGGAGCTGTTTTTT
TRBJ1-4 | once | TRBV9 | . | CASSVGTAATNEKLFF | TGTGCCAGCAGCGTAGGTACAGCGGCAACTAATGAAAAACTGTTTTTT
TRBJ2-1 | once | TRBV19 | TRBD2 | CASSKETSAHYNEQFF | TGTGCCAGTAGTAAAGAGACTAGCGCCCACTACAATGAGCAGTTCTTC
TRBJ1-3 | . | TRBV5-1 | . | CASSQTGYGNTIYF | TGCGCCAGCAGCCAAACAGGGTATGGAAACACCATATATTTT
TRBJ2-7 | . | TRBV27 | . | CASRRALDYEQYF | TGTGCCAGCAGGCGGGCCTTGGACTACGAGCAGTACTTC
TRBJ2-4 | . | TRBV29-1 | . | CSVERGGDIQYF | TGCAGCGTTGAAAGAGGGGGGGACATTCAGTACTTC
TRBJ2-7 | . | TRBV27 | . | CASSRSGAYEQYF | TGTGCCAGCAGTCGTAGCGGTGCCTACGAGCAGTACTTC
TRBJ2-2 | . | TRBV18 | TRBD2 | CASSPQRLGGANTGELFF | TGTGCCAGCTCACCCCAGCGGTTGGGGGGGGCGAACACCGGGGAGCTGTTTTTT
TRBJ2-7 | . | TRBV4-3 | . | CASSQEDRGATYEQYF | TGCGCCAGCAGCCAAGAGGACCGCGGGGCGACCTACGAGCAGTACTTC
TRBJ1-4 | . | TRBV3-1/TRBV3-2 | TRBD1 | CASSQMDRGLGKLFF | TGTGCCAGCAGCCAGATGGACAGGGGGCTGGGAAAACTGTTTTTT
TRBJ1-5 | . | TRBV6-6 | . | CASSYLGRPGGQPQHF | TGTGCCAGCAGTTACTTGGGCAGGCCGGGGGGTCAGCCCCAGCATTTT
TRBJ2-7 | few | TRBV19 | TRBD1 | CASRQPAGTGAYEQYF | TGTGCCAGTAGACAACCAGCCGGGACAGGGGCCTACGAGCAGTACTTC
TRBJ2-5 | . | TRBV4-3 | TRBD1 | CASSLTGTGGEETQYF | TGCGCCAGCAGCCTAACCGGGACAGGGGGGGAAGAGACCCAGTACTTC
TRBJ1-2 | once | TRBV24-1 | . | CATSTGSVNYGYTF | TGTGCCACCTCAACCGGGTCAGTTAACTATGGCTACACCTTC
TRBJ1-5 | . | TRBV10-3 | . | CAISDGGSQNQPQHF | TGTGCCATCAGTGATGGGGGGTCTCAGAATCAGCCCCAGCATTTT
TRBJ2-7 | few | TRBV2 | . | CASSLELGGEQYF | TGTGCCAGCAGCCTGGAGTTGGGGGGAGAGCAGTACTTC
TRBJ1-5 | . | TRBV6-1 | . | CASSATPGGSNQPQHF | TGTGCCAGCAGTGCGACACCGGGGGGGAGCAATCAGCCCCAGCATTTT
TRBJ1-5 | . | TRBV9 | TRBD1 | CASSVGQADQPQHF | TGTGCCAGCAGCGTTGGACAGGCTGATCAGCCCCAGCATTTT